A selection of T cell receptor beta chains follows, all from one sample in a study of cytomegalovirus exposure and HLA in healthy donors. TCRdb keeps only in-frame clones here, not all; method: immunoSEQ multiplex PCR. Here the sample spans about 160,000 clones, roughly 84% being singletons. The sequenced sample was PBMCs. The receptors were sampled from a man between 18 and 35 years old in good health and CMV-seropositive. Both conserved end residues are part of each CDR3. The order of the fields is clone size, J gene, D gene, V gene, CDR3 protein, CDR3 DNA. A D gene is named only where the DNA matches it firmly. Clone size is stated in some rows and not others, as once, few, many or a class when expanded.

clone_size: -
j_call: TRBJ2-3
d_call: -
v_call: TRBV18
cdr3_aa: CASSPFVADTQYF
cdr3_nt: TGTGCCAGCTCACCGTTCGTCGCAGATACGCAGTATTTT

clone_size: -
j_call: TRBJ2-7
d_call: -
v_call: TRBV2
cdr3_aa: CASSPTESYEQYF
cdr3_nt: TGTGCCAGCAGTCCGACTGAGTCCTACGAGCAGTACTTC

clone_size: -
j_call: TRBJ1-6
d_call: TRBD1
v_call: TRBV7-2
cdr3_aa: CASSPYAGGYSPLHF
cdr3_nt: TGTGCCAGCAGCCCTTATGCAGGGGGCTATTCACCCCTCCACTTT

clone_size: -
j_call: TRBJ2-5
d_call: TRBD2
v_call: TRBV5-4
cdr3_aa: CASSSGTSGGARETQYF
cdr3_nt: TGTGCCAGCAGCTCGGGGACTAGCGGGGGGGCAAGGGAGACCCAGTACTTC

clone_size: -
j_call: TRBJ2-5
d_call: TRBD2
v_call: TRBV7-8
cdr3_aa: CASRSLGRGGSETQYF
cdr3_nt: TGTGCCAGCAGATCCCTGGGACGGGGGGGCTCGGAGACCCAGTACTTC

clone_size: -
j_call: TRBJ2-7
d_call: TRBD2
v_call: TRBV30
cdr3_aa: CAWRTGTSGGGF
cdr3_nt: TGTGCCTGGAGGACTGGGACTAGCGGGGGAGGCTTC

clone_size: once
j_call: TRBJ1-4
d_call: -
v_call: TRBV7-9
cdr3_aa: CASSLTGEGEKLFF
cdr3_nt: TGTGCCAGCAGCTTAACGGGGGAGGGAGAAAAACTGTTTTTT

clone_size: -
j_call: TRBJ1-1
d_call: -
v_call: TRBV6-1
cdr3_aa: CASSEMAENTEAFF
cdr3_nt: TGTGCCAGCAGTGAAATGGCGGAGAACACTGAAGCTTTCTTT

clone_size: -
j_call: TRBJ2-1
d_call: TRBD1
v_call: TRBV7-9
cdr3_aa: CASSPEDRDHEQFF
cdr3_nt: TGTGCCAGCAGTCCGGAGGACAGGGACCATGAGCAGTTCTTC

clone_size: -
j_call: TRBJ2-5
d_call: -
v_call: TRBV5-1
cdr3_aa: CASSLPGLSQETQYF
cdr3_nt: TGCGCCAGCAGCCTACCGGGACTTAGCCAAGAGACCCAGTACTTC

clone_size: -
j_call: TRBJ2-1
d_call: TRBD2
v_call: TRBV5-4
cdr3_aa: CASSPGGGVNEQFF
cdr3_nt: TGTGCCAGCAGCCCGGGAGGCGGGGTGAATGAGCAGTTCTTC

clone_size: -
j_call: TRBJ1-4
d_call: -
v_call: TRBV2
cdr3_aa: CASRQGGANEKLFF
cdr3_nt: TGTGCCAGCAGGCAGGGTGGAGCTAATGAAAAACTGTTTTTT

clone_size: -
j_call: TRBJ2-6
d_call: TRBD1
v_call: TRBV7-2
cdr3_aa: CASSLDRVAGANGLTF
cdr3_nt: TGTGCCAGCAGCCTGGACAGGGTGGCTGGGGCCAACGGCCTGACTTTC

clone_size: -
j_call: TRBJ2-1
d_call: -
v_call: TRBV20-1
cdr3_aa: CSALDGREQFF
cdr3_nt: TGCAGCGCCTTGGATGGGCGAGAGCAGTTCTTC

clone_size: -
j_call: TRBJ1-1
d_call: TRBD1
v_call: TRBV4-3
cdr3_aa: CASSQTGGHMNTEAFF
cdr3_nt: TGCGCCAGCAGCCAAACAGGGGGACACATGAACACTGAAGCTTTCTTT

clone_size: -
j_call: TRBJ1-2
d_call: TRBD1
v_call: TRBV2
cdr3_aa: CASTGGGGGYTF
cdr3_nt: TGTGCCAGCACGGGAGGGGGCGGGGGCTACACCTTC

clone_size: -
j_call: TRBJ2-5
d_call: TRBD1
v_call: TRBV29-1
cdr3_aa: CSVPATGHQETQYF
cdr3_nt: TGCAGCGTTCCGGCGACAGGGCACCAAGAGACCCAGTACTTC

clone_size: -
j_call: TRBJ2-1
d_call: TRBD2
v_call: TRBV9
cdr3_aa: CASSVEPGGYNEQFF
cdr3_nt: TGTGCCAGCAGCGTAGAGCCGGGAGGCTACAATGAGCAGTTCTTC

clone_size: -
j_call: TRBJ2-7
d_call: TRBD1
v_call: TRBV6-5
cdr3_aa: CASRMGQGSNEQYF
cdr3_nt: TGTGCCAGCAGGATGGGACAGGGAAGCAACGAGCAGTACTTC

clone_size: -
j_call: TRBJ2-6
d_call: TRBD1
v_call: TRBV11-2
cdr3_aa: CASSGQGSGANVLTF
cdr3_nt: TGTGCCAGCAGCGGACAGGGCTCTGGGGCCAACGTCCTGACTTTC

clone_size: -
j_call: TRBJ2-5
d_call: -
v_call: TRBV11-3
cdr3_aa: CASSQNRWETQYF
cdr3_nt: TGTGCCAGCAGCCAAAATAGATGGGAGACCCAGTACTTC

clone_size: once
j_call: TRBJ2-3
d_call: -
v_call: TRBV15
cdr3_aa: CATSRDSGTQYF
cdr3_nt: TGTGCCACCAGCAGAGATAGTGGTACGCAGTATTTT

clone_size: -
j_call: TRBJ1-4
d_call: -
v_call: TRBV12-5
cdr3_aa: CASGLAPGEGGTNEKLFF
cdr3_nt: TGTGCTAGTGGTTTGGCCCCCGGGGAGGGAGGTACTAATGAAAAACTGTTTTTT

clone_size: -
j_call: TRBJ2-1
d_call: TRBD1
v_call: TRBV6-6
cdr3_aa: CASRVPRDSYNEQFF
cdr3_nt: TGTGCCAGCAGGGTTCCCCGGGACAGCTACAATGAGCAGTTCTTC

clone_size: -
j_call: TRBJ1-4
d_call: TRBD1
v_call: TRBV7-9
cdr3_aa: CASSLGTGVREKLFF
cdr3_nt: TGTGCCAGCAGCTTGGGGACAGGGGTTAGAGAAAAACTGTTTTTT

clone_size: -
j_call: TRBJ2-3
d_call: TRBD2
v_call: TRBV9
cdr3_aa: CASSVASGGAEDTQYF
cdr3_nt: TGTGCCAGCAGCGTGGCTAGCGGGGGGGCCGAGGATACGCAGTATTTT

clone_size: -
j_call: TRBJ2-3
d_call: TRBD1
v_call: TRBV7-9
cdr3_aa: CASSFSRGLGSTDTQYF
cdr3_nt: TGTGCCAGCAGCTTTAGCAGGGGGTTAGGAAGCACAGATACGCAGTATTTT

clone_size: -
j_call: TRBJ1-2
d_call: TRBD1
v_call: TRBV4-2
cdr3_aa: CASSQNRGVTLYGYTF
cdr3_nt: TGTGCCAGCAGCCAAAACAGGGGGGTGACCCTCTATGGCTACACCTTC

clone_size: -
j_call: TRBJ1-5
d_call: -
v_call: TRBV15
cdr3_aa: CATSRLAGNQPQHF
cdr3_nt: TGTGCCACCAGCAGATTGGCGGGCAATCAGCCCCAGCATTTT

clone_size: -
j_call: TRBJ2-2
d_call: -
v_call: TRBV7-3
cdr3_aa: CASSSVLSGELFF
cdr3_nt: TGTGCCAGCAGCTCCGTGTTGTCCGGGGAGCTGTTTTTT

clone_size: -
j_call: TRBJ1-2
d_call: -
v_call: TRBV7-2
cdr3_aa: CASSPRGGNYGYTF
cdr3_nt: TGTGCCAGCAGCCCTCGTGGAGGGAACTATGGCTACACCTTC

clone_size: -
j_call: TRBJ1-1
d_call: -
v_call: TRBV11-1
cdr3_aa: CASSLVERNTEAFF
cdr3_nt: TGTGCCAGCAGCTTAGTCGAGAGGAACACTGAAGCTTTCTTT

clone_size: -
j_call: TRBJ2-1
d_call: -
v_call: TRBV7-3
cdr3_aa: CASSLSHGLYNEQFF
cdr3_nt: TGTGCCAGCAGCCTAAGCCATGGGCTGTACAATGAGCAGTTCTTC

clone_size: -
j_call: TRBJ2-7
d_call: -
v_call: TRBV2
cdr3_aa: CASRLGAYEQYF
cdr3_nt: TGTGCCAGTAGACTAGGGGCTTACGAGCAGTACTTC

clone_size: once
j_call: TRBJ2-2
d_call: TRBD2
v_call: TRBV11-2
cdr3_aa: CASSWGLATNTGELFF
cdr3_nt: TGTGCCAGCAGCTGGGGACTAGCGACGAACACCGGGGAGCTGTTTTTT

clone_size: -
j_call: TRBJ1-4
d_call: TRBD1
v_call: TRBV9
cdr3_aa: CASSRGQSTTNEKLFF
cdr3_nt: TGTGCCAGCAGCCGGGGACAGTCAACAACTAATGAAAAACTGTTTTTT

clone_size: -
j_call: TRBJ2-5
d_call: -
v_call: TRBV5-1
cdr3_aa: CASSLVAGARETQYF
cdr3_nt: TGCGCCAGCAGCTTGGTCGCAGGGGCTCGGGAGACCCAGTACTTC

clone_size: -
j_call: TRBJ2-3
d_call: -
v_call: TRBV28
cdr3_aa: CASSPAGGRYTDTQYF
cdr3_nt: TGTGCCAGCAGCCCGGCTGGAGGACGCTACACAGATACGCAGTATTTT

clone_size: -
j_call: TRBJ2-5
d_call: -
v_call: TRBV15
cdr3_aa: CATTDSQRPQETQYF
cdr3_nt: TGTGCCACCACGGACAGCCAACGTCCTCAAGAGACCCAGTACTTC

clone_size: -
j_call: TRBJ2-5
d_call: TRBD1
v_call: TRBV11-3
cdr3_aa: CASSQLIGQGAGETQYF
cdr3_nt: TGTGCCAGCAGCCAACTGATAGGACAGGGGGCTGGGGAGACCCAGTACTTC

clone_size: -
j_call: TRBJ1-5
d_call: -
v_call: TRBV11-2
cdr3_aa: CASSGSRRNQPQHF
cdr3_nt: TGTGCCAGCAGCGGAAGTCGGAGGAATCAGCCCCAGCATTTT

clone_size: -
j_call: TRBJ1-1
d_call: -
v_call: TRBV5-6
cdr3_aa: CASSLRRQAGTEAFF
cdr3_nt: TGTGCCAGCAGCTTGCGGAGACAGGCAGGCACTGAAGCTTTCTTT

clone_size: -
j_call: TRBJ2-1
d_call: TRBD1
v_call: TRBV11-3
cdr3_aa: CASAPGDRVQDEQFF
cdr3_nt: TGTGCCAGCGCCCCCGGGGACAGGGTTCAGGATGAGCAGTTCTTC

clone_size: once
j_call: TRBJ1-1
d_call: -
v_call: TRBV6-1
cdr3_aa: CASSIRGNTEAFF
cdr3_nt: TGTGCCAGCAGTATCAGGGGGAACACTGAAGCTTTCTTT

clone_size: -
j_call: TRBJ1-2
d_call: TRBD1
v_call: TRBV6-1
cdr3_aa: CASRRQGEYGYTF
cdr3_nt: TGTGCCAGCAGGCGACAGGGTGAATATGGCTACACCTTC

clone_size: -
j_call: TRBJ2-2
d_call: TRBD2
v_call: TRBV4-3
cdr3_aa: CASSQVASGGGELFF
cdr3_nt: TGCGCCAGCAGCCAAGTTGCCAGCGGGGGCGGGGAGCTGTTTTTT

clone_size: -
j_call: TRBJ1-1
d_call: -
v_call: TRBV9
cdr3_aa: CASTPRGQNTEAFF
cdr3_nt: TGTGCCAGCACCCCTAGGGGACAGAACACTGAAGCTTTCTTT

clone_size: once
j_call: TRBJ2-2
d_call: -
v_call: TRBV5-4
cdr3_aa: CASSLNPRTNTGELFF
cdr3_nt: TGTGCCAGCAGCTTGAATCCGAGAACGAACACCGGGGAGCTGTTTTTT

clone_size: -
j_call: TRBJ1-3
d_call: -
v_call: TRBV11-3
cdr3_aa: CASSLGQIGNTIYF
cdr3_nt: TGTGCCAGCAGCTTAGGACAGATCGGAAACACCATATATTTT

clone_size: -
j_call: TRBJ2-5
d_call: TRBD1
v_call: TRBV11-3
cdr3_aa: CASSQAGQAREAQYF
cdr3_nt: TGTGCCAGCAGCCAGGCGGGACAGGCTAGGGAGGCCCAGTACTTC

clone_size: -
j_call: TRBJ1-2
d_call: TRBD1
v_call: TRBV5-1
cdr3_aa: CASSLATWTGQGYGYTF
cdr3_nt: TGCGCCAGCAGCTTGGCTACATGGACAGGGCAAGGATATGGCTACACCTTC

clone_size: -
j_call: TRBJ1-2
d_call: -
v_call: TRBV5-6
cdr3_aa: CASRPVHLPTGYTF
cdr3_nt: TGTGCCAGCAGGCCCGTACACCTCCCAACGGGCTACACCTTC

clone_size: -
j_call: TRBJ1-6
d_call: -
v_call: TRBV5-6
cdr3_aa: CASSTYRMIESPLHF
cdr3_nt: TGTGCCAGCAGCACCTACAGGATGATAGAATCACCCCTCCACTTT

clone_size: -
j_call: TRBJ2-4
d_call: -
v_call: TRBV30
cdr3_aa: CAWSIPGNTKNIQYF
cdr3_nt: TGTGCCTGGAGTATCCCAGGGAATACCAAAAACATTCAGTACTTC